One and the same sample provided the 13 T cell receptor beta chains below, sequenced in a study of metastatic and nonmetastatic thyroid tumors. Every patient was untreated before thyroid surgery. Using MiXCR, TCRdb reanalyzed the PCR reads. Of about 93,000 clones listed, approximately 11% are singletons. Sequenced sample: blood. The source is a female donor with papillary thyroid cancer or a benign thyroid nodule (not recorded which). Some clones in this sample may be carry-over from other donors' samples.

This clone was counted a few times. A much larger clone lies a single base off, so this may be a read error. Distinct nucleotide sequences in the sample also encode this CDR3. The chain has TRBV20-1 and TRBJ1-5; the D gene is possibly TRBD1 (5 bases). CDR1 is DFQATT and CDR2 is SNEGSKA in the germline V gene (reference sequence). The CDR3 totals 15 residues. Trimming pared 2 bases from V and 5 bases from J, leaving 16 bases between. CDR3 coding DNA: TGCAGTGCTAGACCCGCCCGGGGCTTCGATCAGCCCCAGCATTTT. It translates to CSARPARGFDQPQHF.

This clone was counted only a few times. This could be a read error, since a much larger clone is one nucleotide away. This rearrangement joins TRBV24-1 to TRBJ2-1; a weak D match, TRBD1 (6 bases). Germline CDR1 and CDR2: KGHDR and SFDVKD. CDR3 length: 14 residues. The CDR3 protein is CATSRDGTYSEQFF. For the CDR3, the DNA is TGTGCCACCAGTCGAGACGGGACATACAGTGAGCAGTTCTTC.

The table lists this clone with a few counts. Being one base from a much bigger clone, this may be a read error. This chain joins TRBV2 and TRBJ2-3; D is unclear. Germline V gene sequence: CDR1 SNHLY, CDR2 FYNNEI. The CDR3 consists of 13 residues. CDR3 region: CVSSVDPYDQQYF. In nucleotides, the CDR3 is TGTGTCAGCAGCGTGGACCCCTACGACCAGCAGTATTTT. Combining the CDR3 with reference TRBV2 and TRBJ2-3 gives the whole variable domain EPEVTQTPSHQVTQMGQEVILRCVPISNHLYFYWYRQILGQKVEFLVSFYNNEISEKSEIFDDQFSVERPDGSNFTLKIRSTKLEDSAMYFCVSSVDPYDQQYFGPGTRLTVL.

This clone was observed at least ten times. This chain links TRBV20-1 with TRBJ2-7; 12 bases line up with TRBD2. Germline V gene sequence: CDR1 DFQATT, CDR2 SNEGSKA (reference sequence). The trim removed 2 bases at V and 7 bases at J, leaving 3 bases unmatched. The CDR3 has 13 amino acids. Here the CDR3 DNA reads TGCAGTGCTAGATATGGACTAGCGGGGGAGCAGTACTTC. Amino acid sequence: CSARYGLAGEQYF.

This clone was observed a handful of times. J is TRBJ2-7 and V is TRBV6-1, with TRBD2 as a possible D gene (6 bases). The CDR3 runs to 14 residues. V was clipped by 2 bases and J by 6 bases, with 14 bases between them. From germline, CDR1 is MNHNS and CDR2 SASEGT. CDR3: CASSERMEGFEQYF. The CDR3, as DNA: TGTGCCAGCAGTGAACGAATGGAGGGGTTCGAGCAGTACTTC.

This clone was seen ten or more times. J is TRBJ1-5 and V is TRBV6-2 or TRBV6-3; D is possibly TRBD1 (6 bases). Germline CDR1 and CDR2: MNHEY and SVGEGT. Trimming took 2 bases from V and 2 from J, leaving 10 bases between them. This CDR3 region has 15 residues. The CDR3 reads CASSYAGAGNQPQHF. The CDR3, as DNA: TGTGCCAGCAGTTACGCGGGGGCGGGCAATCAGCCCCAGCATTTT.

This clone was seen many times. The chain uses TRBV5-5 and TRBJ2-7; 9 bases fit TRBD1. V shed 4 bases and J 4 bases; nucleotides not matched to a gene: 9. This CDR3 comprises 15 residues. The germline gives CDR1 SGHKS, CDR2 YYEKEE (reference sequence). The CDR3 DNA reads TGTGCCAGCAGCGGAGGGACAGGGATGGGTTACGAGCAGTACTTC. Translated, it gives CASSGGTGMGYEQYF.

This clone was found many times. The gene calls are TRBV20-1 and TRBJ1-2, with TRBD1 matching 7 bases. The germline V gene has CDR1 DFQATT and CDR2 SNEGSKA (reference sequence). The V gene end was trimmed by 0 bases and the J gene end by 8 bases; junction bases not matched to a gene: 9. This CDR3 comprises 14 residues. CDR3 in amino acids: CSARDEGVGGGYTF. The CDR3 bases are TGCAGTGCTAGAGATGAAGGAGTAGGGGGCGGCTACACCTTC.

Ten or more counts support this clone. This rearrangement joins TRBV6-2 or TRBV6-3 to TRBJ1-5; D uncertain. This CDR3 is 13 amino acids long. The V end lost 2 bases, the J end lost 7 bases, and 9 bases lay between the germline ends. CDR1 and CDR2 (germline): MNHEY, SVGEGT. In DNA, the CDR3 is TGTGCCAGCAGTTACCTGAGGAACCAGCCCCAGCATTTT. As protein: CASSYLRNQPQHF.

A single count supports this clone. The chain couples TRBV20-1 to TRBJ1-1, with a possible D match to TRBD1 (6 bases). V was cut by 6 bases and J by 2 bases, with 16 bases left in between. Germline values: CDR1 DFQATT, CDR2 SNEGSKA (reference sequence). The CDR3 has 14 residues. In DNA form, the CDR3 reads TGCAGTGCCCCTGGGAGGGGGTCAAACACTGAAGCTTTCTTT. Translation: CSAPGRGSNTEAFF.

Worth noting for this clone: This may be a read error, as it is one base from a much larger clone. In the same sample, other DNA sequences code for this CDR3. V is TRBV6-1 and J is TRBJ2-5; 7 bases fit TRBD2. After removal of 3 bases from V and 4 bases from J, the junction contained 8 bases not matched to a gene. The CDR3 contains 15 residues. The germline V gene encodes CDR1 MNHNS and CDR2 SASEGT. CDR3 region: CASSEGEGMIETQYF. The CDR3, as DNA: TGTGCCAGCAGTGAGGGGGAGGGGATGATAGAGACCCAGTACTTC.

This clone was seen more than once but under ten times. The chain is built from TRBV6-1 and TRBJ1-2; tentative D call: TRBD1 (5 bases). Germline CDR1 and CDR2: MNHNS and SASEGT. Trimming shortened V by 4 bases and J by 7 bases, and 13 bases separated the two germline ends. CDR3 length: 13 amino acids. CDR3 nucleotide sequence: TGTGCCAGCAGTGGCAGGGAAGTGTCTGGCTACACCTTC. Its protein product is CASSGREVSGYTF.

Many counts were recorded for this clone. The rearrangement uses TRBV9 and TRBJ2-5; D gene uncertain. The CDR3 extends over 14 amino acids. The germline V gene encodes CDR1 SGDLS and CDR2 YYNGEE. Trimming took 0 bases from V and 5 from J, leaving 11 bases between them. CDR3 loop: CASSVGPLGETQYF. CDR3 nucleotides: TGTGCCAGCAGCGTAGGACCGCTCGGGGAGACCCAGTACTTC.